These 8 T cell receptor beta chains originate from one sample sequenced in a study of T cell clonality in common variable immunodeficiency. Clones were sequenced by immunoSEQ multiplex PCR, and TCRdb holds only the in-frame ones, with some missing. The sample was found to contain 40,000 to 45,000 clones, and every one recurs. The specimen sequenced was peripheral blood mononuclear cells. The source of these receptors is a person aged 18-69 years in good health.

Many counts were recorded for this clone. The CDR3 bases that were read are TGTGCCAGCAGTCCTACAGAGAATCAGCCC. This gives the protein CASSPTENQP. The CDR3, in full, reads CASSPTENQPQHF. V usage is TRBV6-2 or TRBV6-3 and J usage is TRBJ1-5; D gene ambiguous. The observed sequence ends 3 residues before the CDR3 terminus, with the missing tail filled in from the germline J gene. Germline values: CDR1 MNHEY, CDR2 SVGEGT. Trimming took 5 bases from V and 4 from J, leaving 9 bases between them. CDR3 size: 13 residues.

This clone has a count of ten or more. The sequence runs out 3 residues before the end of the CDR3; the remainder is reconstructed from the germline J gene. This chain joins TRBV5-1 and TRBJ2-7; D is possibly TRBD2 (6 bases). V was cut by 6 bases and J by 1 base, with 14 bases left in between. Looked up from germline, CDR1 is SGHRS and CDR2 is YFSETQ. The CDR3 extends over 14 amino acids. CDR3 DNA (partial): TGCGCCAGCACTCCTAGCGCAGGGTCCTACGAG. It is translated as CASTPSAGSYE. The CDR3 reads in full as CASTPSAGSYEQYF.

In its sample, this clone was seen many times. The sequenced fragment ends 3 residues before the CDR3 boundary, so the rest is inferred from the germline J gene. The V and J genes are TRBV7-2 and TRBJ2-7, with 10 bases aligning to TRBD2. Trimming at V came to 7 bases and at J to 6 bases, leaving 6 bases not matched to a gene. CDR3 length: 13 amino acids. CDR1 SGHTA and CDR2 FQGNSA come from the germline V gene. The sequenced CDR3 bases are TGTGCCAGCAAAGGGACTAGCGTTGTCGAG. This codes for CASKGTSVVE. The full CDR3 protein reads CASKGTSVVEQYF.

This clone was recorded at least ten times. The read comes to an end 3 residues before the CDR3 does, leaving the germline J gene to fill in the end. The chain carries TRBV19 and TRBJ2-2, with D maybe TRBD1 (6 bases). The CDR3 length is 15 residues. Germline CDR1 LNHDA, CDR2 SQIVND (reference sequence). The V end was cut by 4 bases, the J end by 9 bases, with 18 bases between. The CDR3 reads CASSSPRGDGRELFF. CDR3 DNA (partial): TGTGCCAGTAGTAGCCCCAGGGGAGACGGACGGGAG. Filled out from reference TRBV19 and TRBJ2-2, the complete variable domain reads DGGITQSPKYLFRKEGQNVTLSCEQNLNHDAMYWYRQDPGQGLRLIYYSQIVNDFQKGDIAEGYSVSREKKESFPLTVTSAQKNPTAFYLCASSSPRGDGRELFFGEGSRLTVL.

This clone was seen ten or more times. The read falls 3 residues short of the CDR3 end, and the missing part is taken from the germline J gene. The chain employs TRBV20-1 and TRBJ1-2; 7 nucleotides agree with TRBD1. There are 14 residues in the CDR3. From germline, CDR1 is DFQATT and CDR2 SNEGSKA (reference sequence). With V trimmed by 6 bases and J by 2 bases, 9 bases remained unmatched. This CDR3 reads CSAEDRARNYGYTF. The part of the CDR3 DNA that was read is TGCAGTGCCGAAGACAGGGCCAGGAACTATGGC.

This clone showed up many times. The CDR3 end is not reached by the read, which stops 3 residues before it; the germline J gene fills it in. This chain joins TRBV7-3 and TRBJ1-6; the match to TRBD1 covers 7 bases. CDR1 is SGHTA, CDR2 FQGTGA, per germline. J was trimmed by 6 bases and V by 5 bases; bases with no gene match: 7. This CDR3 is 15 amino acids long. This CDR3 is CASSLMTGSNSPLHF. The sequenced CDR3 bases are TGTGCCAGCAGCCTTATGACAGGGTCTAATTCACCC.

This clone was recorded many times. The read falls 3 residues short of the CDR3 end, and the missing part is taken from the germline J gene. The rearrangement uses TRBV6-4 and TRBJ1-2, with 8 bases lining up with TRBD1. The CDR3 extends over 15 amino acids. Germline assignment: CDR1 MRHNA and CDR2 SNTAGT. J gave up 6 bases and V 0 bases, and 6 bases lay outside the gene matches. This CDR3 is CASSDSATGVDGYTF. CDR3 DNA, as far as it was read: TGTGCCAGCAGTGACTCCGCGACAGGGGTCGATGGC.

This clone was detected many times. The read finishes 3 residues shy of the CDR3 end, and the germline J gene is used to complete it. The chain recombines TRBV20-1 with TRBJ2-1; 11 bases are shared with TRBD1. The germline gives CDR1 DFQATT, CDR2 SNEGSKA (reference sequence). Trimming cost V 0 bases and J 7 bases; bases outside gene matches: 5. CDR3 length: 15 amino acids. The CDR3 is CSARDRTGGRNEQFF. The DNA read from the CDR3 is TGCAGTGCTAGAGACCGGACAGGGGGCCGGAATGAG.